The rows below give T cell receptor beta chains drawn from one sample of a study of blood T cells in healthy people across ages. Using its own MiXCR run on the 5' RACE reads, TCRdb lists one record per CDR3 protein. The top ten hold about 4% of the sample, which has 1.5 million to 1.9 million distinct CDR3 sequences, 40% to 45% seen once. Specimen: blood. The receptors come from a woman between 18 and 30 years old in good health. CDR3s include the opening cysteine and the closing phenylalanine or tryptophan. Each record gives: V gene, D gene, clone size, J gene, CDR3 protein, CDR3 DNA. A D gene is named only where the DNA matches it firmly. Only some rows state a clone size, as once, few, many or a class for expanded clones.

>TRBV7-9|-|-|TRBJ2-5
CASSLRGGSEETQYF
TGTGCCAGCAGCTTACGGGGAGGATCGGAAGAGACCCAGTACTTC
>TRBV27|TRBD1|-|TRBJ2-7
CASRLHEGAGGNEQYF
TGTGCCAGCAGGCTGCATGAGGGGGCTGGTGGCAATGAGCAGTACTTC
>TRBV6-5|-|few|TRBJ2-2
CASRRLGELFF
TGTGCCAGCAGGCGGCTCGGGGAGCTGTTTTTT
>TRBV4-1|-|-|TRBJ2-1
CASSPSVLTGRVNEQFF
TGCGCCAGCAGCCCATCGGTCTTGACAGGGAGGGTCAATGAGCAGTTCTTC
>TRBV18|-|-|TRBJ2-4
CASSPNGGENIQYF
TGTGCCAGCTCACCAAATGGCGGGGAAAACATTCAGTACTTC
>TRBV29-1|-|few|TRBJ1-2
CSVDALGDPLYGYTF
TGCAGCGTTGACGCCTTGGGGGATCCCCTCTATGGCTACACCTTC
>TRBV21-1|-|-|TRBJ2-1
CASSKVGQGRTHEQFF
TGTGCCAGCAGCAAAGTTGGCCAGGGAAGGACCCATGAGCAGTTCTTC
>TRBV7-6|-|-|TRBJ1-6
CASSPSGTPSPLHF
TGTGCCAGCAGCCCTAGTGGGACACCTTCACCCCTCCACTTT
>TRBV29-1|-|-|TRBJ2-7
CSVATGRAEQYF
TGCAGCGTGGCGACGGGGCGGGCCGAGCAGTACTTC
>TRBV7-9|TRBD2|few|TRBJ2-3
CASSLGSSGSTSMDTQYF
TGTGCCAGCAGCTTAGGATCTAGCGGGAGTACCTCAATGGATACGCAGTATTTT
>TRBV2|TRBD2|few|TRBJ2-1
CASSSSGGAENEQFF
TGTGCCAGCAGTTCTAGCGGGGGGGCCGAAAATGAGCAGTTCTTC
>TRBV9|-|few|TRBJ2-3
CASSVGSADTQYF
TGTGCCAGCAGCGTAGGTTCCGCAGATACGCAGTATTTT
>TRBV12-3/TRBV12-4|TRBD2|-|TRBJ2-1
CASSLGRAGGGYNEQFF
TGTGCCAGCAGTTTAGGGCGAGCGGGGGGCGGCTACAATGAGCAGTTCTTC
>TRBV6-5|-|few|TRBJ2-5
CASSYGGTVETQYF
TGTGCCAGCAGTTACGGGGGGACGGTCGAGACCCAGTACTTC
>TRBV6-6|TRBD1|-|TRBJ1-6
CASRCPGQGASPLHF
TGTGCCAGCAGATGCCCGGGACAGGGAGCTTCACCCCTCCACTTT
>TRBV6-2/TRBV6-3|-|-|TRBJ2-7
CASSPIGAEVYYEQYF
TGTGCCAGCAGCCCTATCGGAGCGGAGGTGTATTACGAGCAGTACTTC
>TRBV20-1|-|-|TRBJ2-7
CSARAPFYEQYF
TGCAGTGCTAGAGCCCCCTTCTACGAGCAGTACTTC
>TRBV4-2|-|-|TRBJ1-2
CASSHSRSYTF
TGTGCCAGCAGCCACAGTAGAAGCTACACCTTC
>TRBV4-3|-|few|TRBJ1-4
CASSQDWGATREKLFF
TGCGCCAGCAGCCAAGATTGGGGGGCGACACGAGAAAAACTGTTTTTT
>TRBV7-3|-|-|TRBJ2-7
CASSFGWDNEQYF
TGTGCCAGCAGCTTCGGCTGGGACAATGAGCAGTACTTC
>TRBV20-1|TRBD2|-|TRBJ2-5
CSATSGTSGRGETQYF
TGCAGTGCTACATCCGGGACTAGCGGGAGAGGAGAGACCCAGTACTTC
>TRBV21-1|-|few|TRBJ2-7
CASSKGRFGSSYEQYF
TGTGCCAGCAGCAAAGGTCGCTTTGGGAGCTCCTACGAGCAGTACTTC
>TRBV7-9|-|-|TRBJ2-2
CASARKRDGAGELFF
TGTGCCAGCGCAAGGAAGAGGGACGGCGCCGGGGAGCTGTTTTTT
>TRBV21-1|-|-|TRBJ2-3
CASSKAKSRVAGTSTDTQYF
TGTGCCAGCAGCAAAGCTAAAAGTAGGGTAGCGGGAACTAGCACAGATACGCAGTATTTT
>TRBV6-5|TRBD1|-|TRBJ1-2
CASRAVEGGVYGYTF
TGTGCCAGCAGGGCAGTCGAAGGGGGCGTCTATGGCTACACCTTC
>TRBV7-2|-|few|TRBJ2-1
CASSLERFGGHEQFF
TGTGCCAGCAGCTTAGAGAGATTCGGGGGGCATGAGCAGTTCTTC
>TRBV7-2|-|-|TRBJ2-7
CASSPLSASSYEQYF
TGTGCCAGCAGCCCTCTTAGTGCTTCCTCCTACGAGCAGTACTTC
>TRBV10-3|TRBD1|-|TRBJ2-7
CAIREDRGGGYEQYF
TGTGCCATCAGGGAAGACAGGGGAGGAGGCTACGAGCAGTACTTC
>TRBV12-3/TRBV12-4|-|-|TRBJ2-3
CASSSGQKSTDTQYF
TGTGCCAGCAGTTCCGGACAGAAAAGCACAGATACGCAGTATTTT
>TRBV4-1|-|few|TRBJ2-3
CASSQSSTFLLDTQYF
TGCGCCAGCAGCCAATCTTCCACTTTTTTGTTGGATACGCAGTATTTT
>TRBV2|-|few|TRBJ2-1
CASSGLVGNEQFF
TGTGCCAGCAGTGGACTAGTAGGCAATGAGCAGTTCTTC
>TRBV7-2|TRBD2|-|TRBJ2-3
CASSFSGGDEDTQYF
TGTGCCAGCAGCTTTAGCGGGGGAGATGAAGATACGCAGTATTTT
>TRBV20-1|-|-|TRBJ2-1
CSASVSSASSYNEQFF
TGCAGTGCTAGTGTTTCTAGCGCCAGCTCCTACAATGAGCAGTTCTTC
>TRBV29-1|-|-|TRBJ1-2
CSVEVGSSSIYGYTF
TGCAGCGTTGAGGTGGGGTCGAGCAGCATCTATGGCTACACCTTC
>TRBV20-1|-|-|TRBJ2-7
CSALRGRGSYEQYF
TGCAGTGCTTTACGGGGCAGGGGTTCCTACGAGCAGTACTTC